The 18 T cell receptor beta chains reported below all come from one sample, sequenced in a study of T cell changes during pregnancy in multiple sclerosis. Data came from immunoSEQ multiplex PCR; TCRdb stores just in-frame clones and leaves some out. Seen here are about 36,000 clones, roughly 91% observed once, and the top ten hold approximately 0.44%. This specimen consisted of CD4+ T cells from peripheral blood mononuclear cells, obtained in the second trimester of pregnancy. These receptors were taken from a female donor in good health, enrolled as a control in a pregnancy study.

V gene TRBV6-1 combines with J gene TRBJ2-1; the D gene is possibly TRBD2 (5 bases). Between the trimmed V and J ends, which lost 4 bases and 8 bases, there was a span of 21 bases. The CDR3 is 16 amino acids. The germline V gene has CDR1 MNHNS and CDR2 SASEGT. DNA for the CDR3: TGTGCCAGCAGTGCCTCCCGAGCGAGGGTTGAGGATGAGCAGTTCTTC. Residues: CASSASRARVEDEQFF.

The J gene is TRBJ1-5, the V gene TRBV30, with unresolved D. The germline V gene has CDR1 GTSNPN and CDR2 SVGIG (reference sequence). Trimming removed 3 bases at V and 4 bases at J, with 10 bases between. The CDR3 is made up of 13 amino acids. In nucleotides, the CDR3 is TGTGCCTGGAGCGTCGACGGGAATCAGCCCCAGCATTTT. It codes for CAWSVDGNQPQHF.

In DNA form, the CDR3 reads TGTGCCAGCAGCCGGCGACTAGCGGGGGGGCCGGGCACAGATACGCAGTATTTT. Protein sequence: CASSRRLAGGPGTDTQYF. This chain connects TRBV7-8 to TRBJ2-3; TRBD2 aligns across 14 bases. With 5 bases clipped from V and 1 base from J, the junction kept 8 bases outside the gene matches. Germline V gives CDR1 SGHVS, CDR2 FQNEAQ. The length of the CDR3 is 18 residues.

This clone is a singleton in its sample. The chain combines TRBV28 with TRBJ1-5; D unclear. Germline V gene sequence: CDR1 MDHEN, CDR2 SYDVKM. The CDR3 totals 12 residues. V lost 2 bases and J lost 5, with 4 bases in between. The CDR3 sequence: CASSLLYQPQHF. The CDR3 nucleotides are TGTGCCAGCAGTTTACTTTATCAGCCCCAGCATTTT.

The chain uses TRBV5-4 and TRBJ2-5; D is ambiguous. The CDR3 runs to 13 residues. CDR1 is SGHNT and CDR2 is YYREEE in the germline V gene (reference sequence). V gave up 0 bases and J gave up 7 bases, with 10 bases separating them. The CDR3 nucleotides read TGTGCCAGCAGCTTGGGGGCTGATCGGACCCAGTACTTC. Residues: CASSLGADRTQYF.

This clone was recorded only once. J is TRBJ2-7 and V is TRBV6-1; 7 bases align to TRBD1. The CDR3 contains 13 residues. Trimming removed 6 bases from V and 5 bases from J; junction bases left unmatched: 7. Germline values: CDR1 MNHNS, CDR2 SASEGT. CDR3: CASRRTGENEQYF. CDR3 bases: TGTGCCAGCAGGAGAACAGGGGAGAACGAGCAGTACTTC.

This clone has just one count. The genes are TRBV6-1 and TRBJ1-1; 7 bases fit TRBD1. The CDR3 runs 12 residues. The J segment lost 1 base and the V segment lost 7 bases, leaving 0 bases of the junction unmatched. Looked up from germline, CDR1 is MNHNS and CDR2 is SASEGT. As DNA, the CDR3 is TGTGCCAGCACAGGGGGGAACACTGAAGCTTTCTTT. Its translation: CASTGGNTEAFF.

DNA of the CDR3: TGTGCCAGTAGTATCACAGGGTTTCTCTCTGAAGCTTTCTTT. It is translated as CASSITGFLSEAFF. The V gene is TRBV19, the J gene TRBJ1-1; the D gene is possibly TRBD1 (6 bases). The CDR3 length is 14 residues. CDR1 LNHDA and CDR2 SQIVND come from the germline V gene (reference sequence). V was shortened by 3 bases and J by 6 bases, with 14 bases between the two germline ends.

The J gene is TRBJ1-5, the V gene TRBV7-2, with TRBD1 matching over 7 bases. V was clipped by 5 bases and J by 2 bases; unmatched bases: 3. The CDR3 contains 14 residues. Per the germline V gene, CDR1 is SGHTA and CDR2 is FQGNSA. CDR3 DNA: TGTGCCAGCAGCGAAGACAGGGGCAATCAGCCCCAGCATTTT. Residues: CASSEDRGNQPQHF.

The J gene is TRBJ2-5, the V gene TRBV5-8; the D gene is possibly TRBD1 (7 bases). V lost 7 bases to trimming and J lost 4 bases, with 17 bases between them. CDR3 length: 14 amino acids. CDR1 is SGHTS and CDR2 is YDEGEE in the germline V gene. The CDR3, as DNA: TGTGCCAGCGGCCGACAGGGAGGACGAGAGACCCAGTACTTC. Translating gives CASGRQGGRETQYF.

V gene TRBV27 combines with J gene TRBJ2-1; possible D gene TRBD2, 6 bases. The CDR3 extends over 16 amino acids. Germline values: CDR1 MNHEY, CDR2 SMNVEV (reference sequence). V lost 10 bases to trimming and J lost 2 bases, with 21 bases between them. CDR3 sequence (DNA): TGTGCCACCACTAAACTTGGGGCGGGAACCTACAATGAGCAGTTCTTC. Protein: CATTKLGAGTYNEQFF.

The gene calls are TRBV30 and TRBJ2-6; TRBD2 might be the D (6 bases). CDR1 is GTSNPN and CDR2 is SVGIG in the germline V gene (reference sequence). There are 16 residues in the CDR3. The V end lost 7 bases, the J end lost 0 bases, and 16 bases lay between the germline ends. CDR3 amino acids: CAYPGLGVSGANVLTF. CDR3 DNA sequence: TGTGCCTATCCGGGACTGGGCGTCTCTGGGGCCAACGTCCTGACTTTC.

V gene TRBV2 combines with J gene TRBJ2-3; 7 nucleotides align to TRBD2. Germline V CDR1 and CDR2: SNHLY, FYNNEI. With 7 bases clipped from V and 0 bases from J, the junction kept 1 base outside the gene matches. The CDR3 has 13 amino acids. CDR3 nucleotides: TGTGCCAGCATCGGGGGGAGCACAGATACGCAGTATTTT. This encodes CASIGGSTDTQYF.

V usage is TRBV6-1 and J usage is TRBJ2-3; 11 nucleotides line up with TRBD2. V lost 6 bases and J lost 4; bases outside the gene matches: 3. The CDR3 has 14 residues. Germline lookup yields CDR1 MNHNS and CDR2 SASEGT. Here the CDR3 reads CASRTSGTSDTQYF. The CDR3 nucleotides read TGTGCCAGCAGGACTAGCGGGACGTCAGATACGCAGTATTTT.

The CDR3 DNA sequence: TGCGCCAGCAGTGAGTTAAAGCGACCGATTAAAGATCAGCCCCAGCATTTT. It yields the protein CASSELKRPIKDQPQHF. The rearrangement uses TRBV10-1 and TRBJ1-5, with D hard to call. There are 17 residues in the CDR3. Trimming left V 1 base short and J 5 bases short, with 18 bases between. CDR1 and CDR2 (germline): WNHNN, SYGVQD (reference sequence).

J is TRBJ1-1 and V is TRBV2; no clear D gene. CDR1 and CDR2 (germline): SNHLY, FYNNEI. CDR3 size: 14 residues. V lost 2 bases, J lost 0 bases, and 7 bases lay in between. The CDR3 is CASSERQVNTEAFF. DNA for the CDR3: TGTGCCAGCAGTGAAAGGCAGGTGAACACTGAAGCTTTCTTT. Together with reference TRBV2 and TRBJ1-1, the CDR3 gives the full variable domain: EPEVTQTPSHQVTQMGQEVILRCVPISNHLYFYWYRQILGQKVEFLVSFYNNEISEKSEIFDDQFSVERPDGSNFTLKIRSTKLEDSAMYFCASSERQVNTEAFFGQGTRLTVV.

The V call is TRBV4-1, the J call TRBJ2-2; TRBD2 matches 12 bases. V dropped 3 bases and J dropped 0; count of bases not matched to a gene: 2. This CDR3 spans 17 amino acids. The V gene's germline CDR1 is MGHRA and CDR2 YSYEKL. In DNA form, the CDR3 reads TGCGCCAGCAGCCATCGGACTAGCGGGGCGAACACCGGGGAGCTGTTTTTT. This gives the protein CASSHRTSGANTGELFF.

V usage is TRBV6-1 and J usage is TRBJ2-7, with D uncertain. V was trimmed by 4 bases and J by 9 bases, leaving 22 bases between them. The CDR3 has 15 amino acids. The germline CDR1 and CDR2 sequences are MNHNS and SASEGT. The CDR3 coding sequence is TGTGCCAGCAGTGCACTGGAGAGTGTTTACCTAGGGCAGTACTTC. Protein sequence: CASSALESVYLGQYF.